Presented here are 17 T cell receptor beta chains from one specimen sequenced in a study of post-analysis software for immune sequencing data (dated by TCRdb to about 2015). The library was built by means of PCR. Sequencing was performed on an Illumina HiSeq 2500. To reduce PCR and sequencing biases, unique molecular identifiers were built into the TCR beta cDNA libraries. TCRdb reprocessed the public reads (quality trimming at Q25 with fastp, clone calling with MiXCR) and kept in-frame beta chains. Rows merge per CDR3 protein into single entries with the most common DNA and genes. Present in this sample are 150,000 to 200,000 distinct CDR3 sequences, 30% to 45% of which were seen just once. The top ten clonotypes cover around 30% of the sample. Sample time point, as interpreted from the label and publication: second blood draw from one MS patient after hematopoietic stem cell transplantation. The sample in question was blood, obtained after autologous hematopoietic stem cell transplantation. Receptor source: a girl aged 10 to 17 with multiple sclerosis. Donor details come from another sample of the same person, matched by shared clones.

Ten or more counts support this clonotype. The V gene is TRBV4-1, the J gene TRBJ1-5; D gene ambiguous. Per germline, CDR1 MGHRA and CDR2 YSYEKL. The V end lost 0 bases, the J end lost 1 base, and 10 bases lay between the germline ends. The CDR3 runs 16 residues. The CDR3: CASSQDGAGSNQPQHF. In DNA, the CDR3 is TGCGCCAGCAGCCAAGATGGAGCCGGAAGCAATCAGCCCCAGCATTTT.

The sample holds a few counts of this clonotype. The CDR3 sequence: CASSLALANFVYQETQYF. The CDR3 bases are TGCGCCAGCAGCTTGGCCCTAGCGAACTTCGTGTACCAAGAGACCCAGTACTTC. The rearrangement links TRBV5-1 to TRBJ2-5; D is possibly TRBD2 (6 bases). The germline gives CDR1 SGHRS, CDR2 YFSETQ. Between the trimmed V and J ends, which lost 0 bases and 0 bases, there was a span of 18 bases. The length of the CDR3 is 18 residues.

This clonotype was seen more than once but under ten times. The chain carries TRBV5-4 and TRBJ2-3, with TRBD2 matching 12 bases. The CDR3 extends over 16 amino acids. Germline values: CDR1 SGHNT, CDR2 YYREEE (reference sequence). With V trimmed by 4 bases and J by 5 bases, 8 bases remained unmatched. The CDR3 here is CASSAASGRAIDTQYF. For the CDR3, the DNA is TGTGCCAGCAGCGCAGCTAGCGGGAGGGCCATAGATACGCAGTATTTT. Full variable domain (outside the CDR3, taken from reference TRBV5-4 and TRBJ2-3): ETGVTQSPTHLIKTRGQQVTLRCSSQSGHNTVSWYQQALGQGPQFIFQYYREEENGRGNFPPRFSGLQFPNYSSELNVNALELDDSALYLCASSAASGRAIDTQYFGPGTRLTVL.

Many counts were recorded for this clonotype. The V and J genes are TRBV10-2 and TRBJ2-5; D gene unclear. Looked up from germline, CDR1 is WSHSY and CDR2 is SAAADI. Trimming took 3 bases from V and 5 from J, leaving 10 bases between them. This CDR3 is built from 13 residues. The CDR3 is CASSERARETQYF. The CDR3 nucleotides are TGCGCCAGCAGTGAAAGGGCCCGGGAGACCCAGTACTTC.

This clonotype has only a few counts. The chain uses TRBV9 and TRBJ2-7; TRBD1 agrees at 9 bases. The germline V gene encodes CDR1 SGDLS and CDR2 YYNGEE. CDR3 length: 15 amino acids. The V and J ends lost 4 bases and 2 bases, in that order; junction bases with no gene match: 7. Written as DNA, the CDR3 is TGTGCCAGCAGCTACCGGGACAGGGATCCCTACGAGCAGTACTTC. The encoded protein is CASSYRDRDPYEQYF.

The chain is built from TRBV7-2 and TRBJ1-2; D is unclear. Trimming left V 7 bases short and J 4 bases short, with 10 bases between. The CDR3 extends over 12 amino acids. The V gene's germline CDR1 is SGHTA and CDR2 FQGNSA. CDR3 region: CASTDGSYGYTF. The DNA of the CDR3 is TGTGCCAGCACCGACGGGAGCTATGGCTACACCTTC.

The V gene is TRBV28, the J gene TRBJ2-5; TRBD1 or TRBD2 may be the D gene (5 bases each). There are 13 residues in the CDR3. Germline CDR1 MDHEN, CDR2 SYDVKM. Trimming took off 6 bases at V and 4 bases at J, with 12 bases between the two ends. CDR3: CASREGTRETQYF. DNA for the CDR3: TGTGCCAGCAGAGAAGGGACCCGAGAGACCCAGTACTTC.

The chain joins TRBV28 to TRBJ2-1, with 10 bases lining up with TRBD2. V gave up 5 bases and J gave up 4 bases; unmatched junction bases: 11. Germline CDR1 reads MDHEN; CDR2 reads SYDVKM. This CDR3 contains 17 residues. The CDR3: CASSLKPGLARYNEQFF. The CDR3 DNA is TGTGCCAGCAGTCTAAAACCGGGACTAGCGAGATACAATGAGCAGTTCTTC. Combining the CDR3 with reference TRBV28 and TRBJ2-1 gives the whole variable domain DVKVTQSSRYLVKRTGEKVFLECVQDMDHENMFWYRQDPGLGLRLIYFSYDVKMKEKGDIPEGYSVSREKKERFSLILESASTNQTSMYLCASSLKPGLARYNEQFFGPGTRLTVL.

This clonotype came up many times. The chain employs TRBV7-3 and TRBJ2-6; D assignment may be TRBD1 or TRBD2 (6 bases each). Germline CDR1 is SGHTA and CDR2 is FQGTGA. The CDR3 spans 15 residues. Deletions cut 5 bases from V and 3 bases from J, with 11 bases between. This CDR3 is CASSLGGGGANVLTF. Written as DNA, the CDR3 is TGTGCCAGCAGCCTAGGGGGAGGTGGGGCCAACGTCCTGACTTTC.

This clonotype was picked up one time. V usage is TRBV6-5 and J usage is TRBJ1-1; 7 nucleotides agree with TRBD1. The CDR3 is 15 residues long. Germline lookup yields CDR1 MNHEY and CDR2 SVGAGI. The V segment lost 5 bases and the J segment 3 bases; nucleotides outside the gene matches: 9. The CDR3 loop reads CASSPSTGRDTEAFF. CDR3 DNA: TGTGCCAGCAGTCCGTCGACAGGGAGGGACACTGAAGCTTTCTTT.

This clonotype turned up a few times. V gene TRBV5-1 combines with J gene TRBJ2-1, with D possibly matching TRBD2 (7 bases). Trimming shortened V by 0 bases and J by 7 bases, and 11 bases separated the two germline ends. The CDR3 sequence is 14 residues long. Germline V CDR1 and CDR2: SGHRS, YFSETQ. In DNA form, the CDR3 reads TGCGCCAGCAGCTTGGTGGGGAGGGGGAATGAGCAGTTCTTC. Protein: CASSLVGRGNEQFF.

The chain carries TRBV6-1 and TRBJ2-1, with D uncertain. From germline, CDR1 is MNHNS and CDR2 SASEGT. The length of the CDR3 is 11 residues. With 1 base removed from V and 10 bases from J, the gap between germline ends came to 5 bases. CDR3 bases: TGTGCCAGCAGTGAAGGGGGAGAGCAGTTCTTC. Translated: CASSEGGEQFF.

This clonotype was seen more than once but under ten times. V usage is TRBV4-2 and J usage is TRBJ2-3; perhaps TRBD1 as D (5 bases). Germline V gene sequence: CDR1 LGHNA, CDR2 YNFKEQ. V was cut by 4 bases and J by 11 bases, with 19 bases left in between. The CDR3 length is 14 residues. The CDR3 DNA is TGTGCCAGCAGCCCGACAGTGGTGCAGTACGAGCAGTATTTT. It specifies CASSPTVVQYEQYF.

The chain uses TRBV6-6 and TRBJ2-7, with no clear D. Germline V gene lookup returns CDR1 MNHNY and CDR2 SVGAGI (reference sequence). Trimming shortened V by 2 bases and J by 3 bases, and 8 bases separated the two germline ends. The CDR3 runs 13 residues. CDR3 sequence: CASSYPTGYEQYF. DNA for the CDR3: TGTGCCAGCAGTTACCCGACTGGCTACGAGCAGTACTTC.

CDR3 DNA: TGCAGTGCTAGAGACCTTAGCGGGAGCACAGATACGCAGTATTTT. Translation gives CSARDLSGSTDTQYF. V and J are TRBV20-1 and TRBJ2-3; 7 bases are a match to TRBD2. V shed 0 bases, J shed 0 bases, and the junction held 3 bases outside the gene matches. This CDR3 contains 15 residues. Germline V CDR1 and CDR2: DFQATT, SNEGSKA (reference sequence).

This clonotype came up a few times. The chain combines TRBV12-5 with TRBJ2-7; D may be TRBD2 (6 bases). V lost 6 bases, J lost 1 base, and 22 bases lay in between. Germline V CDR1 and CDR2: LGHNT, FRNRAP. The CDR3 covers 17 residues. Here the CDR3 reads CASGPSLLAERSYEQYF. CDR3 in DNA: TGTGCTAGTGGCCCAAGCCTACTAGCCGAAAGGTCCTACGAGCAGTACTTC.

This clonotype showed up just a few times. The chain recombines TRBV18 with TRBJ2-7; D may be TRBD1 (7 bases). Germline V gene lookup returns CDR1 KGHSH and CDR2 LQKENI. The CDR3 covers 13 residues. V shed 4 bases and J shed 3 bases, with 10 bases lying between them. The CDR3 spells CASSRRDSYEQYF. CDR3 bases: TGTGCCAGCTCACGGAGGGACAGCTACGAGCAGTACTTC.